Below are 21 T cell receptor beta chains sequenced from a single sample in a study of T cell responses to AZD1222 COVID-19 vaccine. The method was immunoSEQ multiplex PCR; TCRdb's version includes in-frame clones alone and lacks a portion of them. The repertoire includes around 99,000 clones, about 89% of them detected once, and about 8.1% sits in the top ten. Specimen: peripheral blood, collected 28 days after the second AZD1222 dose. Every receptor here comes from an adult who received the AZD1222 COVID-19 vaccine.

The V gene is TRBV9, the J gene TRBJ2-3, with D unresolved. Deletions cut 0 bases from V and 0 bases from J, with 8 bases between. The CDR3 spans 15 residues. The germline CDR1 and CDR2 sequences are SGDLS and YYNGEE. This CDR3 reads CASSVEGISTDTQYF. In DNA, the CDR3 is TGTGCCAGCAGCGTAGAAGGCATCAGCACAGATACGCAGTATTTT. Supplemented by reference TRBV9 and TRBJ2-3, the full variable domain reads DSGVTQTPKHLITATGQRVTLRCSPRSGDLSVYWYQQSLDQGLQFLIQYYNGEERAKGNILERFSAQQFPDLHSELNLSSLELGDSALYFCASSVEGISTDTQYFGPGTRLTVL.

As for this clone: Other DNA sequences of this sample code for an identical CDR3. The CDR3: CASSEQSSGANVLTF. As DNA, the CDR3 is TGTGCCAGCAGTGAACAGAGCTCTGGGGCCAACGTCCTGACTTTC. The rearrangement links TRBV6-1 to TRBJ2-6; D call uncertain. CDR1 is MNHNS, CDR2 SASEGT, per germline. The CDR3 contains 15 residues. Trimming shortened V by 2 bases and J by 0 bases, and 5 bases separated the two germline ends.

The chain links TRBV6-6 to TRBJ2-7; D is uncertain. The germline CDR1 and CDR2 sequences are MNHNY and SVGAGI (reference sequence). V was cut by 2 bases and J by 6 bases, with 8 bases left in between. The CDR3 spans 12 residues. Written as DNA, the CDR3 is TGTGCCAGCAGTTACACCTTGGGCGAGCAGTACTTC. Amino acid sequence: CASSYTLGEQYF.

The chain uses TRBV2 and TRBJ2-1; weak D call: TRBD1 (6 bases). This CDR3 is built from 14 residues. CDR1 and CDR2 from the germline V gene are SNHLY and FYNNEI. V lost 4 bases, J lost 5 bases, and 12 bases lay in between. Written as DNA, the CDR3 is TGTGCCAGCAGTGCAGGGGAAATCCACAATGAGCAGTTCTTC. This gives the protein CASSAGEIHNEQFF.

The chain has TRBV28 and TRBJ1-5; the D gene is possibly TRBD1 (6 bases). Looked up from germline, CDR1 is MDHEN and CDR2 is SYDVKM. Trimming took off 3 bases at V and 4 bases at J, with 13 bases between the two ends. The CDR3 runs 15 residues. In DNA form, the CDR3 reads TGTGCCAGCAGTTTTATGGGGGCTGTAAATCAGCCCCAGCATTTT. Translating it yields CASSFMGAVNQPQHF.

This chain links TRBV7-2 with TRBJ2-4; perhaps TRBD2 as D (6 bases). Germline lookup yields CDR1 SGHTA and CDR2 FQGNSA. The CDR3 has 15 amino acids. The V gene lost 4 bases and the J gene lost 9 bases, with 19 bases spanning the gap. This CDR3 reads CASSSGTPLGGIQYF. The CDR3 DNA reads TGTGCCAGCAGCTCCGGGACTCCCCTGGGGGGCATTCAGTACTTC.

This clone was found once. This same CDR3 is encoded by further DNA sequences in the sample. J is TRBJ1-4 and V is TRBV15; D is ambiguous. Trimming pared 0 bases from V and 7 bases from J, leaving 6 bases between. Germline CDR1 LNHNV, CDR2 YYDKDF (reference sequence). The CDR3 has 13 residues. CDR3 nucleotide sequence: TGTGCCACCAGCAGAGAGGGAGGTGAAAAACTGTTTTTT. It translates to CATSREGGEKLFF.

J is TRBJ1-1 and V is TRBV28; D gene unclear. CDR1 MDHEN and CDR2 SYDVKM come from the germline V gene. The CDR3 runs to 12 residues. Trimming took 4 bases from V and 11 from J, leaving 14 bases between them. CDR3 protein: CASSSPYTGAFF. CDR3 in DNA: TGTGCCAGCAGTTCACCCTACACCGGCGCTTTCTTT. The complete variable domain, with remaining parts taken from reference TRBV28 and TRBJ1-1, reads DVKVTQSSRYLVKRTGEKVFLECVQDMDHENMFWYRQDPGLGLRLIYFSYDVKMKEKGDIPEGYSVSREKKERFSLILESASTNQTSMYLCASSSPYTGAFFGQGTRLTVV.

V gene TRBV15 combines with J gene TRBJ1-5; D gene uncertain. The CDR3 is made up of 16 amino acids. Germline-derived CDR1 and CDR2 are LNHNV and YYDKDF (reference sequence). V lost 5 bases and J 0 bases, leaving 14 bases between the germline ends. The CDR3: CATSSSRAISNQPQHF. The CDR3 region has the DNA TGTGCCACCAGCTCCAGCCGGGCCATTAGCAATCAGCCCCAGCATTTT.

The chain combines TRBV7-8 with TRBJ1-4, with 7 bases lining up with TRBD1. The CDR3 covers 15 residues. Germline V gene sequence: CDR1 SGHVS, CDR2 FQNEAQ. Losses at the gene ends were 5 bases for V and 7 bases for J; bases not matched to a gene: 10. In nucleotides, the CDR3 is TGTGCCAGCAGCCCTCACAGGGGAGTGTTTGAAAAACTGTTTTTT. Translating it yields CASSPHRGVFEKLFF.

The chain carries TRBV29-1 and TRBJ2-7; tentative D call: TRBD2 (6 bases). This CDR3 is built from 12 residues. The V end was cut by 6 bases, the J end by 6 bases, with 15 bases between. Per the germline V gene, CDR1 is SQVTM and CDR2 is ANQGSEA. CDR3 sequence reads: CSVVGAGGEQYF. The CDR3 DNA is TGCAGCGTCGTGGGCGCCGGGGGCGAGCAGTACTTC.

The CDR3: CASSFRGRFRQPQHF. The CDR3 DNA sequence: TGTGCCAGCAGTTTCAGGGGGCGATTCCGACAGCCCCAGCATTTT. This chain connects TRBV28 to TRBJ1-5, with 8 bases aligning to TRBD1. Per germline, CDR1 MDHEN and CDR2 SYDVKM. The CDR3 has 15 amino acids. The V segment lost 3 bases and the J segment 7 bases; nucleotides outside the gene matches: 8.

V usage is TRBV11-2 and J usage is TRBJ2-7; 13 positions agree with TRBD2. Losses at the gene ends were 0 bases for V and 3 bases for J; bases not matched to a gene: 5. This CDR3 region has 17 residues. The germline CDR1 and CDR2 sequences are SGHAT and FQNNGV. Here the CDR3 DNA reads TGTGCCAGCAGCTTAGAATTCGGGACTAGCGGGATCTACGAGCAGTACTTC. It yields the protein CASSLEFGTSGIYEQYF. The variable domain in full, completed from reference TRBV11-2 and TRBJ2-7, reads EAGVAQSPRYKIIEKRQSVAFWCNPISGHATLYWYQQILGQGPKLLIQFQNNGVVDDSQLPKDRFSAERLKGVDSTLKIQPAKLEDSAVYLCASSLEFGTSGIYEQYFGPGTRLTVT.

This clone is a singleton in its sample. CDR3 sequence reads: CASSLAQGTGFRETQYF. CDR3 nucleotides: TGTGCCAGCAGCTTAGCGCAGGGGACAGGGTTTCGAGAGACCCAGTACTTC. The V gene is TRBV7-6, the J gene TRBJ2-5, with 9 bases matching TRBD1. The V gene end was trimmed by 0 bases and the J gene end by 4 bases; junction bases not matched to a gene: 9. This CDR3 region has 17 residues. Germline V gives CDR1 SGHVS, CDR2 FNYEAQ.

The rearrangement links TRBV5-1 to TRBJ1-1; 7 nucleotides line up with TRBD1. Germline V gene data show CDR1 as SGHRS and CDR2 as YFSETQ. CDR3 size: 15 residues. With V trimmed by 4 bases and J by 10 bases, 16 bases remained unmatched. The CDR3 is CASSGTTGSPGGAFF. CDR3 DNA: TGCGCCAGCAGCGGTACGACAGGGTCCCCCGGAGGAGCTTTCTTT.

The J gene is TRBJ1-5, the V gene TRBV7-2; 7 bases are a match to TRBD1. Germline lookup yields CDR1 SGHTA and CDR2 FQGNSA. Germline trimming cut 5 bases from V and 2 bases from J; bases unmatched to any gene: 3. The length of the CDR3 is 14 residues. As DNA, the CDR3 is TGTGCCAGCAGCAGAGACAGGGGCAATCAGCCCCAGCATTTT. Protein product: CASSRDRGNQPQHF. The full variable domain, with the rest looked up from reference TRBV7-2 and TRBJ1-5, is GAGVSQSPSNKVTEKGKDVELRCDPISGHTALYWYRQSLGQGLEFLIYFQGNSAPDKSGLPSDRFSAERTGGSVSTLTIQRTQQEDSAVYLCASSRDRGNQPQHFGDGTRLSIL.

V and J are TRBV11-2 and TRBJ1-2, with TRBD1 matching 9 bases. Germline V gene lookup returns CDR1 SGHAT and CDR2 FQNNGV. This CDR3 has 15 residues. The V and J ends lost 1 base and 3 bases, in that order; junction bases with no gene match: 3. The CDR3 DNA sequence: TGTGCCAGCAGCTTAGGACAGGGGGTTGACTATGGCTACACCTTC. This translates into CASSLGQGVDYGYTF.

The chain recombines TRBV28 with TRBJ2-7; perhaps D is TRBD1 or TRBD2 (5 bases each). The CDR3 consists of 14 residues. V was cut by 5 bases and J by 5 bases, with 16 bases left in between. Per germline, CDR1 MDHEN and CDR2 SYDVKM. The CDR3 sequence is CASSGTAWGDEQYF. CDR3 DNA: TGTGCCAGCAGTGGGACCGCCTGGGGCGACGAGCAGTACTTC. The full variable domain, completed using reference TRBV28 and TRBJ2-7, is DVKVTQSSRYLVKRTGEKVFLECVQDMDHENMFWYRQDPGLGLRLIYFSYDVKMKEKGDIPEGYSVSREKKERFSLILESASTNQTSMYLCASSGTAWGDEQYFGPGTRLTVT.

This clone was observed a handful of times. This chain's CDR3 is CASRTRAYEQYF. CDR3 in DNA: TGTGCCAGCAGGACGAGGGCTTACGAGCAGTACTTC. This chain links TRBV27 with TRBJ2-7; maybe TRBD2 (5 bases). V was trimmed by 6 bases and J by 4 bases, leaving 10 bases between them. CDR1 is MNHEY, CDR2 SMNVEV, per germline (reference sequence). The CDR3 contains 12 residues.

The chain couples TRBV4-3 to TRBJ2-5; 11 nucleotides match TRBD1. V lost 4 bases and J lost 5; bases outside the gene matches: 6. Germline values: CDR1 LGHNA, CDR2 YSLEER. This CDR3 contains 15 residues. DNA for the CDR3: TGCGCCAGCAGCCGCGGACAGGGGGCAGTGGAGACCCAGTACTTC. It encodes CASSRGQGAVETQYF.

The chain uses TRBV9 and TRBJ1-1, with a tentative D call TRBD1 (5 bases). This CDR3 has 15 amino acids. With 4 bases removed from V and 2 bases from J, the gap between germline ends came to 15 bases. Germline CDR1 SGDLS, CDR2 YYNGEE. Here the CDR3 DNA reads TGTGCCAGCAGCACCTTCGTGGACACTAACACTGAAGCTTTCTTT. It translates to CASSTFVDTNTEAFF.